These 22 T cell receptor beta chains were sequenced from one sample in a study of graft-versus-host responses after intestinal transplantation. Using immunoSEQ multiplex PCR, the repertoire was profiled, and TCRdb retains in-frame clones only, with some absent. In the table there are more than 85,000 clones, 85% to 95% of which are singletons. Their target antigens are unknown. Source: unstimulated CD8+ T cells sorted from spleen or lymph node cells, taken before intestinal transplant. The source is a human donor who received an intestinal transplant.

The chain has TRBV5-1 and TRBJ2-3; D gene unclear. V was cut by 9 bases and J by 5 bases, with 10 bases left in between. The CDR3 runs 11 residues. CDR1 is SGHRS and CDR2 is YFSETQ in the germline V gene. Here the CDR3 DNA reads TGCGCCACCCAACTGGAAGATACGCAGTATTTT. Its translation: CATQLEDTQYF.

The chain uses TRBV27 and TRBJ2-7; TRBD2 matches 10 bases. The trim removed 8 bases at V and 0 bases at J, leaving 10 bases unmatched. The length of the CDR3 is 16 residues. Germline CDR1 reads MNHEY; CDR2 reads SMNVEV (reference sequence). The CDR3 spells CASRGLAGASSYEQYF. CDR3 DNA sequence: TGTGCCAGCCGGGGCCTAGCGGGAGCGTCCTCCTACGAGCAGTACTTC.

V is TRBV4-1 and J is TRBJ2-2; TRBD2 aligns across 10 bases. The CDR3 has 18 residues. V shed 0 bases and J 3 bases; nucleotides not matched to a gene: 7. Per germline, CDR1 MGHRA and CDR2 YSYEKL. CDR3 sequence reads: CASSQEPASGRDTGELFF. As DNA, the CDR3 is TGCGCCAGCAGCCAAGAACCCGCTAGCGGGAGAGACACCGGGGAGCTGTTTTTT.

The chain has TRBV7-6 and TRBJ2-2; 14 bases are shared with TRBD2. The CDR3 has 16 residues. The V segment lost 1 base and the J segment 9 bases; nucleotides outside the gene matches: 4. Germline V gene sequence: CDR1 SGHVS, CDR2 FNYEAQ. The CDR3 loop is CASSLEGTSGSRELFF. CDR3 DNA: TGTGCCAGCAGCTTAGAGGGGACTAGCGGGAGCCGGGAGCTGTTTTTT.

Regarding this clone: The germline gene is not matched at one end of the junction; a read error may be the cause. The rearrangement links TRBV13 to TRBJ2-1, with D unresolved. Germline V gene lookup returns CDR1 PRHDT and CDR2 FYEKMQ (reference sequence). The CDR3 contains 15 residues. CDR3 sequence: CASTHEIASSNEQFF. The CDR3 coding sequence is TGTGCCAGCACCCACGAGATAGCTTCCTCCAATGAGCAGTTCTTC.

The chain carries TRBV9 and TRBJ2-1; 8 nucleotides match TRBD2. Germline assignment: CDR1 SGDLS and CDR2 YYNGEE. After removal of 0 bases from V and 5 bases from J, the junction contained 10 bases not matched to a gene. This CDR3 contains 17 residues. The CDR3 loop is CASSVDEDGRADNEQFF. The CDR3 DNA reads TGTGCCAGCAGCGTAGATGAAGACGGGAGGGCCGACAATGAGCAGTTCTTC.

The chain recombines TRBV10-1 with TRBJ2-3, with a possible D match to TRBD2 (6 bases). The V end was cut by 3 bases, the J end by 2 bases, with 12 bases between. The CDR3 covers 15 residues. Germline assignment: CDR1 WNHNN and CDR2 SYGVQD (reference sequence). CDR3 sequence reads: CASSEPGRNTDTQYF. The CDR3 DNA is TGCGCCAGCAGTGAACCGGGGAGGAACACAGATACGCAGTATTTT.

This sequence joins TRBV14 and TRBJ2-2, with 7 positions matching TRBD2. This CDR3 spans 16 amino acids. Trimming at V came to 8 bases and at J to 0 bases, leaving 9 bases not matched to a gene. The germline gives CDR1 SGHDN, CDR2 FVKESK. The CDR3 region is CASSRWGGANTGELFF. The CDR3 DNA reads as TGTGCCAGCTCTCGTTGGGGAGGGGCGAACACCGGGGAGCTGTTTTTT.

This clone is a singleton in its sample. The chain carries TRBV30 and TRBJ1-2, with TRBD1 matching 8 bases. The ends lost 0 bases at V and 3 bases at J; junction bases unmatched: 3. The CDR3 consists of 14 residues. The germline V gene has CDR1 GTSNPN and CDR2 SVGIG (reference sequence). The chain's CDR3 is CAWSVQGGYYGYTF. CDR3 nucleotide sequence: TGTGCCTGGAGTGTACAGGGGGGGTACTATGGCTACACCTTC. The full variable domain, its missing parts supplied by reference TRBV30 and TRBJ1-2, is SQTIHQWPATLVQPVGSPLSLECTVEGTSNPNLYWYRQAAGRGLQLLFYSVGIGQISSEVPQNLSASRPQDRQFILSSKKLLLSDSGFYLCAWSVQGGYYGYTFGSGTRLTVV.

V is TRBV19 and J is TRBJ2-2, with unresolved D. The CDR3 loop spans 13 amino acids. CDR1 is LNHDA and CDR2 is SQIVND in the germline V gene (reference sequence). V lost 10 bases and J 7 bases, leaving 16 bases between the germline ends. The CDR3 protein is CAILQEASGELFF. DNA of the CDR3: TGTGCCATACTACAAGAGGCCAGCGGGGAGCTGTTTTTT.

The CDR3 loop reads CATSRDKNRGNTIYF. The CDR3 region has the DNA TGTGCCACCAGCAGAGATAAGAACAGGGGCAACACCATATATTTT. The rearrangement joins TRBV15 to TRBJ1-3; 7 bases fit TRBD1. Germline-derived CDR1 and CDR2 are LNHNV and YYDKDF (reference sequence). Losses at the gene ends were 0 bases for V and 7 bases for J; bases not matched to a gene: 6. The length of the CDR3 is 15 residues.

The chain uses TRBV16 and TRBJ2-6; TRBD1 might be the D (6 bases). CDR3 length: 17 amino acids. V shed 6 bases and J shed 1 base, with 16 bases lying between them. Germline V gene data show CDR1 as KGHSY and CDR2 as FQNENV. The CDR3 region has the DNA TGTGCCAGCAGACCGCAGGGGTTTGAGTCTGGGGCCAACGTCCTGACTTTC. It is translated as CASRPQGFESGANVLTF.

The V call is TRBV19, the J call TRBJ2-1, with D possibly matching TRBD2 (6 bases). The CDR3 has 14 residues. Trimming took off 3 bases at V and 6 bases at J, with 12 bases between the two ends. Per the germline V gene, CDR1 is LNHDA and CDR2 is SQIVND (reference sequence). CDR3 nucleotide sequence: TGTGCCAGTAGTATGAGCGGGCCCCCCAATGAGCAGTTCTTC. This codes for CASSMSGPPNEQFF.

The rearrangement links TRBV9 to TRBJ2-1, with 9 bases matching TRBD1. With 4 bases clipped from V and 0 bases from J, the junction kept 5 bases outside the gene matches. CDR1 is SGDLS and CDR2 is YYNGEE in the germline V gene. The CDR3 extends over 16 amino acids. CDR3 in DNA: TGTGCCAGCAGCATGGGACAGGGTGGCTCCTACAATGAGCAGTTCTTC. Encoded protein: CASSMGQGGSYNEQFF. The full variable domain, in which reference TRBV9 and TRBJ2-1 provide the parts outside the CDR3, is DSGVTQTPKHLITATGQRVTLRCSPRSGDLSVYWYQQSLDQGLQFLIQYYNGEERAKGNILERFSAQQFPDLHSELNLSSLELGDSALYFCASSMGQGGSYNEQFFGPGTRLTVL.

The J gene is TRBJ1-1, the V gene TRBV7-6; D possibly corresponds to TRBD1 (5 bases). Trimming shortened V by 0 bases and J by 0 bases, and 11 bases separated the two germline ends. Germline CDR1 and CDR2: SGHVS and FNYEAQ. The CDR3 contains 16 residues. CDR3 residues: CASSLAQGGLNTEAFF. The CDR3, as DNA: TGTGCCAGCAGCTTAGCGCAGGGCGGATTGAACACTGAAGCTTTCTTT.

The chain carries TRBV11-2 and TRBJ1-5; TRBD1 is a possible D gene (5 bases). Germline V gene sequence: CDR1 SGHAT, CDR2 FQNNGV. Trimming removed 1 base from V and 6 bases from J, with 13 bases in between. CDR3 length: 15 residues. The CDR3 DNA sequence: TGTGCCAGCAGCTTAGGAGGGCAGGGAGGTCAGCCCCAGCATTTT. Translation: CASSLGGQGGQPQHF.

The chain combines TRBV5-1 with TRBJ1-6, with D possibly matching TRBD1 (6 bases). This CDR3 region has 14 residues. V dropped 2 bases and J dropped 10 bases, with 13 bases sitting between them. Germline CDR1 SGHRS, CDR2 YFSETQ. This CDR3 is CASSLTGSGSPLHF. The CDR3 DNA reads TGCGCCAGCAGCTTAACAGGGTCTGGGTCACCCCTCCACTTT.

The rearrangement links TRBV4-1 to TRBJ2-5; D tentatively reads TRBD1 or TRBD2 (6 bases each). The tail of the sequence fits TRBJ2-7 better, so the J call may be wrong. This CDR3 spans 16 amino acids. CDR1 is MGHRA, CDR2 YSYEKL, per germline. This CDR3 is CASSLKWGANGYEQYF. The DNA for the CDR3 is TGCGCCAGCAGCCTGAAATGGGGGGCGAATGGATACGAGCAGTACTTC.

The V call is TRBV28, the J call TRBJ2-7; no reliable D call. The V end lost 2 bases, the J end lost 3 bases, and 11 bases lay between the germline ends. CDR3 size: 14 residues. The V gene's germline CDR1 is MDHEN and CDR2 SYDVKM. CDR3 coding DNA: TGTGCCAGCAGTTTAAGCAGCCCAATCTACGAGCAGTACTTC. This codes for CASSLSSPIYEQYF.

V gene TRBV7-9 combines with J gene TRBJ2-7, with D perhaps TRBD2 (5 bases). V was clipped by 4 bases and J by 7 bases, with 14 bases between them. There are 13 residues in the CDR3. The V gene's germline CDR1 is SEHNR and CDR2 FQNEAQ (reference sequence). CDR3 nucleotide sequence: TGTGCCAGCAGCTCACAATGGCCGGGAGAGCAGTACTTC. Encoded protein: CASSSQWPGEQYF.

This rearrangement joins TRBV10-3 to TRBJ1-2, with 9 bases matching TRBD1. This CDR3 has 13 amino acids. The ends lost 6 bases at V and 3 bases at J; junction bases unmatched: 2. The germline V gene has CDR1 ENHRY and CDR2 SYGVKD. As DNA, the CDR3 is TGTGCCATCAGGGACAGGGGTTACTATGGCTACACCTTC. Translating gives CAIRDRGYYGYTF.

This clone appeared a single time. This chain joins TRBV7-8 and TRBJ2-1; the D is unclear. This CDR3 region has 10 residues. Trimming shortened V by 5 bases and J by 15 bases, and 11 bases separated the two germline ends. Germline assignment: CDR1 SGHVS and CDR2 FQNEAQ. Here the CDR3 reads CASSVSCGFF. In DNA form, the CDR3 reads TGTGCCAGCAGCGTGTCTTGCGGGTTCTTC.